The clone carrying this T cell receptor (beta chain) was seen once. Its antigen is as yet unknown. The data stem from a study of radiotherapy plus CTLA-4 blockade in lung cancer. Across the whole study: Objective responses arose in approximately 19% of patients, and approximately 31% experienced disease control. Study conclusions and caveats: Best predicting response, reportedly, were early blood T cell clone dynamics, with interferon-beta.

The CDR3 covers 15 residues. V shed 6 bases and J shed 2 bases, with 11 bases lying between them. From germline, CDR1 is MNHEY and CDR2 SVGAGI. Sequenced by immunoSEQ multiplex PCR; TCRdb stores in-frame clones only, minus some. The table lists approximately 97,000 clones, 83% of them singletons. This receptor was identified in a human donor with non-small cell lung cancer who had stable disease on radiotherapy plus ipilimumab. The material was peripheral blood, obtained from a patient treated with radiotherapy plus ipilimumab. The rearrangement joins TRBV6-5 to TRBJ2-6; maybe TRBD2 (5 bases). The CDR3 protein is CASRNTGTGANVLTF. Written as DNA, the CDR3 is TGTGCCAGCAGGAACACCGGGACTGGGGCCAACGTCCTGACTTTC.